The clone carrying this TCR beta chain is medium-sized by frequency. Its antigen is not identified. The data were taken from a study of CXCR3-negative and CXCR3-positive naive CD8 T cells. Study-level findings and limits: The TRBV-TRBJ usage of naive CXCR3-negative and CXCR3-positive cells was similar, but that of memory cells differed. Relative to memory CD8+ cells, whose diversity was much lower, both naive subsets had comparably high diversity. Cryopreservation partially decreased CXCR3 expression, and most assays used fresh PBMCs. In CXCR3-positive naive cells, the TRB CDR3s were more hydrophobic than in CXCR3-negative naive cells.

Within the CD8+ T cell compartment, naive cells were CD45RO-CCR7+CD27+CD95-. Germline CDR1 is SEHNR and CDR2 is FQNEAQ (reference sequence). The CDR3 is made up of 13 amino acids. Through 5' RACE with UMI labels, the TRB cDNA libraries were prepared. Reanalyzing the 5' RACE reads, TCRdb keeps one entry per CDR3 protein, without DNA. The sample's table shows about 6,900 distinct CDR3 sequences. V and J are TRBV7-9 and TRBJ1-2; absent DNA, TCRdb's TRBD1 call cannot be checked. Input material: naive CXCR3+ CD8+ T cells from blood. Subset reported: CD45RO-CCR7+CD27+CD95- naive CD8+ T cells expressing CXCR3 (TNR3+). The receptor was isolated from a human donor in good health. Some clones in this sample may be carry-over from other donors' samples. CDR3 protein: CASSLGGSYGYTF.